These 14 T cell receptor beta chains were all obtained from the same sample, sequenced in a study of blood T cell repertoires in COVID-19. Generated by immunoSEQ multiplex PCR, the TCRdb table keeps only in-frame clones and is missing some. The sample lists some 200,000 clones; approximately 86% were seen once. The source material was peripheral blood. The receptors here all came from a man in his 60s with COVID-19, enrolled during active disease.

This clone was counted only a few times. This rearrangement joins TRBV10-3 to TRBJ1-1, with TRBD1 as a possible D gene (6 bases). Trimming removed 10 bases from V and 3 bases from J, with 18 bases in between. The CDR3 is 14 residues long. Germline V lookup: CDR1 ENHRY, CDR2 SYGVKD. The CDR3 sequence: CATYGTSSHTEAFF. As DNA, the CDR3 is TGTGCCACCTACGGGACATCCTCCCACACTGAAGCTTTCTTT.

The chain couples TRBV27 to TRBJ2-7; tentatively, D is TRBD1 (6 bases). Trimming took off 3 bases at V and 5 bases at J, with 20 bases between the two ends. Germline values: CDR1 MNHEY, CDR2 SMNVEV (reference sequence). The CDR3 totals 16 residues. CDR3: CASSFSPGHLINEQYF. CDR3 sequence (DNA): TGTGCCAGCAGTTTTTCCCCGGGACACCTTATCAACGAGCAGTACTTC.

The rearrangement uses TRBV30 and TRBJ1-1; the D is unclear. V was clipped by 3 bases and J by 10 bases, with 15 bases between them. Germline V lookup: CDR1 GTSNPN, CDR2 SVGIG (reference sequence). CDR3 size: 12 residues. The CDR3 region has the DNA TGTGCCTGGAGCGGTGACTCCCTGGGAGCTTTCTTT. Its protein product is CAWSGDSLGAFF. The complete variable domain, with remaining parts taken from reference TRBV30 and TRBJ1-1, reads SQTIHQWPATLVQPVGSPLSLECTVEGTSNPNLYWYRQAAGRGLQLLFYSVGIGQISSEVPQNLSASRPQDRQFILSSKKLLLSDSGFYLCAWSGDSLGAFFGQGTRLTVV.

The J gene is TRBJ1-1, the V gene TRBV27, with no clear D. CDR1 is MNHEY and CDR2 is SMNVEV in the germline V gene (reference sequence). V was pared by 3 bases and J by 3 bases, with 8 bases between. The CDR3 length is 13 residues. As DNA, the CDR3 is TGTGCCAGCAGTTTTACAAGCGACACTGAAGCTTTCTTT. Protein: CASSFTSDTEAFF.

The CDR3 sequence: CASSMQGDTEAFF. The CDR3 DNA is TGTGCCAGCAGTATGCAGGGGGACACTGAAGCTTTCTTT. The chain uses TRBV12-3 or TRBV12-4 and TRBJ1-1, with 7 positions matching TRBD1. Germline trimming cut 5 bases from V and 3 bases from J; bases unmatched to any gene: 3. The CDR3 spans 13 residues.

The chain combines TRBV29-1 with TRBJ2-7; 8 bases align to TRBD2. Germline CDR1 and CDR2: SQVTM and ANQGSEA. Trimming removed 1 base from V and 0 bases from J; junction bases left unmatched: 14. This CDR3 is built from 18 residues. In DNA, the CDR3 is TGCAGCGTTGAAGTGGGCATACCGGGAGGGACAAGCTCCTACGAGCAGTACTTC. Amino acids: CSVEVGIPGGTSSYEQYF.

This clone appeared a few times. The V call is TRBV7-9, the J call TRBJ1-3; D is ambiguous. Germline CDR1 reads SEHNR; CDR2 reads FQNEAQ (reference sequence). There are 14 residues in the CDR3. V was cut by 2 bases and J by 0 bases, with 5 bases left in between. In nucleotides, the CDR3 is TGTGCCAGCAGCTTAAGGAGCTCTGGAAACACCATATATTTT. This encodes CASSLRSSGNTIYF. The full variable domain, rest sourced from reference TRBV7-9 and TRBJ1-3, is DTGVSQNPRHKITKRGQNVTFRCDPISEHNRLYWYRQTLGQGPEFLTYFQNEAQLEKSRLLSDRFSAERPKGSFSTLEIQRTEQGDSAMYLCASSLRSSGNTIYFGEGSWLTVV.

The chain employs TRBV3-1 (or the pseudogene TRBV3-2) and TRBJ2-7; TRBD2 is a possible D gene (5 bases). V was clipped by 4 bases and J by 2 bases, with 12 bases between them. From germline, CDR1 is LGHDT and CDR2 YNNKEL (reference sequence). The CDR3 is 14 amino acids. The CDR3 region has the DNA TGTGCCAGCAGCCGGACCTCGGGGACCTACGAGCAGTACTTC. Encoded protein: CASSRTSGTYEQYF.

The V call is TRBV5-1, the J call TRBJ2-2; the match to TRBD2 covers 9 bases. V gave up 0 bases and J gave up 5 bases; unmatched junction bases: 8. This CDR3 spans 17 amino acids. CDR1 SGHRS and CDR2 YFSETQ come from the germline V gene. The chain's CDR3 is CASSLVLAGVRTGELFF. CDR3 sequence (DNA): TGCGCCAGCAGCTTGGTATTAGCGGGAGTGAGAACCGGGGAGCTGTTTTTT.

The CDR3 region has the DNA TGTGCCAGCAGCGTAGGGGGGGGCTCCGACTACACCTTC. Encoded protein: CASSVGGGSDYTF. The gene calls are TRBV9 and TRBJ1-2, with a weak D call TRBD1 (6 bases). Germline CDR1 and CDR2: SGDLS and YYNGEE. The CDR3 contains 13 residues. V lost 0 bases and J 10 bases, leaving 13 bases between the germline ends.

The gene calls are TRBV6-5 and TRBJ2-7; TRBD1 might be the D (6 bases). Germline CDR1 is MNHEY and CDR2 is SVGAGI. The CDR3 has 14 amino acids. Trimming pared 7 bases from V and 2 bases from J, leaving 15 bases between. The CDR3: CASKPGTYTYEQYF. The CDR3 bases are TGTGCCAGCAAACCCGGGACATATACCTACGAGCAGTACTTC.

The chain carries TRBV15 and TRBJ1-1; 9 nucleotides line up with TRBD1. The CDR3 extends over 15 amino acids. V shed 3 bases and J 6 bases; nucleotides not matched to a gene: 8. The germline V gene has CDR1 LNHNV and CDR2 YYDKDF (reference sequence). The CDR3 protein is CATSRGQGNTAEAFF. The CDR3 coding sequence is TGTGCCACCAGCAGGGGACAGGGAAACACCGCTGAAGCTTTCTTT.

The chain couples TRBV10-3 to TRBJ2-3; TRBD1 agrees at 8 bases. J lost 1 base, V lost 4 bases, and 4 bases had no gene match. Germline-derived CDR1 and CDR2 are ENHRY and SYGVKD. This CDR3 is 15 amino acids long. In DNA form, the CDR3 reads TGTGCCATCAGTGCCACAGGGGGAGGCACAGATACGCAGTATTTT. Amino acid sequence: CAISATGGGTDTQYF.

This clone was seen more than once but under ten times. CDR3 sequence (DNA): TGTGCCAGCAGCCAAGTGGGTCGGGAGACCTACGAGCAGTACTTC. Amino acids: CASSQVGRETYEQYF. J is TRBJ2-7 and V is TRBV14; D may be TRBD2 (6 bases). The CDR3 runs 15 residues. Per the germline V gene, CDR1 is SGHDN and CDR2 is FVKESK. Trimming took off 1 base at V and 2 bases at J, with 12 bases between the two ends.